These T cell receptor beta chains were read from a single sample in a study of shared clonotypes between healthy human individuals. Some clones are missing from TCRdb's copy, which holds only in-frame ones; the method was immunoSEQ multiplex PCR. In the table there are under 2.5 million clones, 85% to 95% of which are singletons. Sequencing used naive CD4+ T cells from PBMCs. Receptors were obtained from a man in his late teens or twenties in good health. Some clones in this sample may be carry-over from other donors' samples. Both conserved end residues are part of each CDR3. D genes are given only for firm matches.

.,TRBV28,TRBJ2-7,CASSLSGYRYEQYF,TGTGCCAGCAGTTTATCGGGGTATCGCTACGAGCAGTACTTC
.,TRBV6-5,TRBJ1-2,CASTPLSGYGYTF,TGTGCCAGCACCCCATTGAGTGGCTATGGCTACACCTTC
.,TRBV5-5,TRBJ2-3,CASSPGGTDTQYF,TGTGCCAGCAGCCCGGGCGGGACAGATACGCAGTATTTT
TRBD2,TRBV5-5,TRBJ2-1,CASSLAQGLAGTEQFF,TGTGCCAGCAGCTTGGCCCAGGGACTAGCGGGAACTGAGCAGTTCTTC
.,TRBV7-2,TRBJ2-1,CASSALGNREQFF,TGTGCCAGCAGCGCCCTGGGAAATCGTGAGCAGTTCTTC
.,TRBV7-2,TRBJ1-2,CASSLAQGLNGYTF,TGTGCCAGCAGCTTAGCCCAGGGCCTAAATGGCTACACCTTC
TRBD2,TRBV4-3,TRBJ2-7,CASSQGVLRGTYSYEQYF,TGCGCCAGCAGCCAAGGGGTCCTGCGGGGGACCTATTCCTACGAGCAGTACTTC
TRBD1,TRBV27,TRBJ1-5,CASSLKAGGGQPQHF,TGTGCCAGCAGTTTAAAAGCAGGGGGAGGTCAGCCCCAGCATTTT
.,TRBV28,TRBJ1-3,CASSQPGRNTIYF,TGTGCCAGCAGTCAGCCAGGGAGGAACACCATATATTTT
.,TRBV28,TRBJ1-5,CASSLEIRPQHF,TGTGCCAGCAGTTTAGAAATCCGCCCCCAGCATTTT
.,TRBV4-1,TRBJ2-2,CASSRDSRAGTGELFF,TGCGCCAGCAGCCGAGACAGCCGGGCGGGCACCGGGGAGCTGTTTTTT
.,TRBV7-8,TRBJ2-7,CASSLVQAQQYF,TGTGCCAGCAGCTTAGTCCAAGCCCAGCAGTACTTC
TRBD1,TRBV9,TRBJ2-5,CASSASGGVETQYF,TGTGCCAGCAGCGCCTCAGGGGGCGTGGAGACCCAGTACTTC
.,TRBV19,TRBJ1-3,CASRTAVTGNTIYF,TGTGCCAGTCGGACAGCTGTAACTGGAAACACCATATATTTT
.,TRBV5-1,TRBJ2-3,CASSLPGVENTQYF,TGCGCCAGCAGCTTGCCTGGGGTAGAAAATACGCAGTATTTT
.,TRBV6-1,TRBJ2-7,CASILPGRIYEQYF,TGTGCCAGCATCTTACCGGGTCGCATCTACGAGCAGTACTTC
.,TRBV5-1,TRBJ2-1,CASSLVGGSGYNEQFF,TGCGCCAGCAGCTTGGTCGGAGGCTCGGGATACAATGAGCAGTTCTTC
.,TRBV11-1,TRBJ1-3,CASSFDPGNTIYF,TGTGCCAGCAGCTTCGATCCTGGAAACACCATATATTTT
.,TRBV28,TRBJ2-7,CASSPLRQTRGEQYF,TGTGCCAGCAGTCCCCTTAGGCAAACCCGCGGCGAGCAGTACTTC
TRBD2,TRBV6-4,TRBJ2-3,CASSEGLATDTQYF,TGTGCCAGCAGTGAAGGACTAGCGACAGATACGCAGTATTTT
.,TRBV7-9,TRBJ2-7,CASSLVAFEWQYF,TGTGCCAGCAGCTTAGTAGCCTTCGAGTGGCAGTACTTC
.,TRBV14,TRBJ2-2,CASGPTNTGELFF,TGTGCCAGTGGTCCCACGAACACCGGGGAGCTGTTTTTT
.,TRBV10-3,TRBJ2-1,CAISLGGFGNNEQFF,TGTGCCATCAGTCTAGGAGGTTTTGGGAACAATGAGCAGTTCTTC
TRBD2,TRBV5-1,TRBJ2-7,CASSRGLAGVSYEQYF,TGCGCCAGCAGCCGCGGGCTAGCGGGAGTATCCTACGAGCAGTACTTC
TRBD2,TRBV14,TRBJ2-2,CASSRGLAGNTGELFF,TGTGCCAGCAGCCGCGGACTAGCGGGAAACACCGGGGAGCTGTTTTTT